This T cell receptor (beta chain) was captured in a study of blood T cells in healthy people across ages. Overall study: Template switching captured about one barcoded beta molecule per two T cells. Study-level points and caveats: It was the long-lived donors that had more naive CD4+ cells and higher diversity than aged donors. As age increased, TCR beta diversity per million T cells fell in a roughly linear fashion.

Using a J-beta primer mix together with a sample-barcoded 5' primer, a second PCR was run for about 6 to 11 cycles. With 12 random nucleotides, a template-switch adaptor tagged each individual cDNA molecule. TCRdb re-called the 5' RACE reads with MiXCR, one entry per CDR3 protein. The sample has hundreds of thousands of distinct CDR3 sequences; about 30% are singletons. This clonotype has just a few counts. The antigen is not known. Per germline, CDR1 SGDLS and CDR2 YYNGEE. This CDR3 has 15 residues. Trimming shortened V by 3 bases and J by 0 bases, and 11 bases separated the two germline ends. What was sequenced was blood. The sequence was obtained from a woman over 75 in good health. The chain couples TRBV9 to TRBJ2-3; D ambiguous. The CDR3 sequence: CASSGAKSSTDTQYF. Written as DNA, the CDR3 is TGTGCCAGCAGCGGAGCCAAATCTAGCACAGATACGCAGTATTTT.